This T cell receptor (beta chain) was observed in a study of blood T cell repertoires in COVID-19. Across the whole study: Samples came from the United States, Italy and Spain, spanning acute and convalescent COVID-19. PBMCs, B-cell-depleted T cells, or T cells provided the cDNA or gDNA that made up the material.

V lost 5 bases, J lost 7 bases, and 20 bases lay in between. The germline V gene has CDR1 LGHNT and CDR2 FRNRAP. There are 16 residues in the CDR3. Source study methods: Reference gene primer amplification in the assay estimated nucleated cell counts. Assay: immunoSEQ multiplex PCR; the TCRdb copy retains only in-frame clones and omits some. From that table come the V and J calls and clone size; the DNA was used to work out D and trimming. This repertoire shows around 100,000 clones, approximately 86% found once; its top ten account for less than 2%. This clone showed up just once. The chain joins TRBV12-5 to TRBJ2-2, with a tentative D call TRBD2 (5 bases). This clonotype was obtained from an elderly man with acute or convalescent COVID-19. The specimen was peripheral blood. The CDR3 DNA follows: TGTGCTAGTGGTCGAGAACCCGGGGTCATGCGCGGGGAGCTGTTTTTT. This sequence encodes CASGREPGVMRGELFF.